One sample yielded the 30 T cell receptor beta chains listed below, sequenced in a study of CD8+CD57+ T cells in acquired aplastic anemia. Genomic DNA templated the TCR beta VDJ and CDR3 profiling. From the reads, TCRdb called clonotypes with MiXCR, one entry per CDR3 protein. Of some 130,000 distinct CDR3 sequences listed, around two fifths were seen once; the top ten hold over 6.5%. Specimen: sorted CD4+, CD8+, or CD8+CD57+ T cells (not recorded which) from PBMCs. Source of these receptors: a human donor in good health, serving as a control.

This clonotype was counted at least ten times. The chain uses TRBV19 and TRBJ1-5; maybe TRBD1 (5 bases). The CDR3 loop spans 14 amino acids. The V end lost 3 bases, the J end lost 3 bases, and 9 bases lay between the germline ends. Per germline, CDR1 LNHDA and CDR2 SQIVND (reference sequence). The CDR3 DNA follows: TGTGCCAGTAGTATTGTCAGGGTCAATCAGCCCCAGCATTTT. This translates into CASSIVRVNQPQHF. Variable domain in full (rest from reference TRBV19 and TRBJ1-5): DGGITQSPKYLFRKEGQNVTLSCEQNLNHDAMYWYRQDPGQGLRLIYYSQIVNDFQKGDIAEGYSVSREKKESFPLTVTSAQKNPTAFYLCASSIVRVNQPQHFGDGTRLSIL.

This clonotype was seen a handful of times. The chain joins TRBV15 to TRBJ2-5, with D perhaps matching TRBD1 (6 bases). Trimming cost V 1 base and J 0 bases, with 9 bases left between them. Germline values: CDR1 LNHNV, CDR2 YYDKDF (reference sequence). CDR3 length: 15 residues. The CDR3, as DNA: TGTGCCACCAGCAGAGCAGGGGAGTACCAAGAGACCCAGTACTTC. Protein product: CATSRAGEYQETQYF.

Many counts were recorded for this clonotype. V gene TRBV7-2 combines with J gene TRBJ1-5; TRBD1 matches 10 bases. CDR3 length equals 14 residues. The J segment lost 4 bases and the V segment lost 5 bases, leaving 2 bases of the junction unmatched. Germline assignment: CDR1 SGHTA and CDR2 FQGNSA. As DNA, the CDR3 is TGTGCCAGCAGCGGGACAGGGGAGAATCAGCCCCAGCATTTT. Translation: CASSGTGENQPQHF.

V gene TRBV18 combines with J gene TRBJ1-4; 8 bases are shared with TRBD1. Germline trimming cut 8 bases from V and 8 bases from J; bases unmatched to any gene: 7. CDR1 is KGHSH, CDR2 LQKENI, per germline. The CDR3 length is 13 residues. The CDR3 loop reads CASRQGRGEKLFF. CDR3 DNA sequence: TGTGCCAGCAGACAGGGGAGAGGGGAAAAACTGTTTTTT.

This clonotype occurred many times. The J gene is TRBJ1-2, the V gene TRBV12-3 or TRBV12-4, with D perhaps matching TRBD1 (6 bases). Trimming took off 5 bases at V and 5 bases at J, with 24 bases between the two ends. This CDR3 has 17 residues. CDR3 sequence: CASSLWGAGEWKYGYTF. CDR3 DNA: TGTGCCAGCAGTCTTTGGGGGGCGGGCGAGTGGAAATATGGCTACACCTTC.

This clonotype has a handful of counts. The rearrangement joins TRBV6-2 or TRBV6-3 to TRBJ2-1; TRBD2 matches at 8 bases. V trimming: 1 base; J trimming: 10 bases; junction bases outside the gene matches: 18. The CDR3 runs to 18 residues. Germline V gene data show CDR1 as MNHEY and CDR2 as SVGEGT. The CDR3 bases are TGTGCCAGCAGTTACTTGTCTAGCGGGTCCTCCTTGAGATGGGAGCAGTTCTTC. This codes for CASSYLSSGSSLRWEQFF.

This clonotype was seen repeatedly, ten times or more. This sequence joins TRBV7-9 and TRBJ2-6; 9 bases agree with TRBD1. The trim removed 6 bases at V and 2 bases at J, leaving 2 bases unmatched. The CDR3 extends over 15 amino acids. Germline values: CDR1 SEHNR, CDR2 FQNEAQ (reference sequence). The CDR3 region has the DNA TGTGCCAGCAGTAACAGGGGGCCTGGGGCCAACGTCCTGACTTTC. It yields the protein CASSNRGPGANVLTF. Full variable domain (outside the CDR3, taken from reference TRBV7-9 and TRBJ2-6): DTGVSQNPRHKITKRGQNVTFRCDPISEHNRLYWYRQTLGQGPEFLTYFQNEAQLEKSRLLSDRFSAERPKGSFSTLEIQRTEQGDSAMYLCASSNRGPGANVLTFGAGSRLTVL.

The J gene is TRBJ2-7, the V gene TRBV10-2; 9 bases fit TRBD2. CDR1 WSHSY and CDR2 SAAADI come from the germline V gene. Germline trimming cut 5 bases from V and 5 bases from J; bases unmatched to any gene: 4. This CDR3 contains 13 residues. The CDR3 sequence: CASSQGLANEQYF. CDR3 sequence (DNA): TGCGCCAGCAGTCAGGGACTAGCTAACGAGCAGTACTTC.

The rearrangement links TRBV10-3 to TRBJ2-5; D unclear. Germline assignment: CDR1 ENHRY and CDR2 SYGVKD. With 0 bases removed from V and 3 bases from J, the gap between germline ends came to 14 bases. The CDR3 has 16 residues. CDR3 amino acids: CAISESTTLGKETQYF. In DNA, the CDR3 is TGTGCCATCAGTGAGTCGACAACCCTAGGCAAAGAGACCCAGTACTTC.

The J gene is TRBJ2-7, the V gene TRBV10-3; a possible D gene is TRBD1 (6 bases). Trimming shortened V by 5 bases and J by 6 bases, and 20 bases separated the two germline ends. The CDR3 has 15 residues. Germline assignment: CDR1 ENHRY and CDR2 SYGVKD. The CDR3 reads CAISSKQGSTFEQYF. Here the CDR3 DNA reads TGTGCCATCAGTTCGAAACAGGGTTCTACGTTCGAGCAGTACTTC.

This chain connects TRBV15 to TRBJ2-7; D is perhaps TRBD1 or TRBD2 (6 bases each). CDR1 LNHNV and CDR2 YYDKDF come from the germline V gene (reference sequence). Trimming cost V 4 bases and J 1 base, with 14 bases left between them. The length of the CDR3 is 15 residues. Written as DNA, the CDR3 is TGTGCCACCAGCAACGAACAGGGAGGTTCCTACGAGCAGTACTTC. Its translation: CATSNEQGGSYEQYF.

This clonotype was detected many times. V usage is TRBV5-4 and J usage is TRBJ2-2; TRBD1 matches at 8 bases. Germline lookup yields CDR1 SGHNT and CDR2 YYREEE (reference sequence). The V segment lost 0 bases and the J segment 4 bases; nucleotides outside the gene matches: 8. The CDR3 is made up of 17 amino acids. CDR3 in DNA: TGTGCCAGCAGCTTGGGGACAGGGACGGCAGGCACCGGGGAGCTGTTTTTT. It encodes CASSLGTGTAGTGELFF.

The CDR3 here is CAWSPLGSRTDTQYF. The CDR3 DNA reads as TGTGCCTGGAGTCCCTTGGGCTCGCGGACAGATACGCAGTATTTT. This chain joins TRBV30 and TRBJ2-3, with D unclear. The CDR3 runs to 15 residues. Germline V lookup: CDR1 GTSNPN, CDR2 SVGIG (reference sequence). V lost 2 bases, J lost 3 bases, and 15 bases lay in between.

This clonotype occurred many times. The DNA of the CDR3 is TGTGCCAGCAGCTGGAGGGGGGAGACAAGCTCCTACGAGCAGTACTTC. It specifies CASSWRGETSSYEQYF. The rearrangement uses TRBV11-2 and TRBJ2-7; D possibly matches TRBD1 or TRBD2 (6 bases each). Germline lookup yields CDR1 SGHAT and CDR2 FQNNGV. The germline V and J ends were trimmed by 4 bases and 0 bases, with 16 bases remaining between them. This CDR3 has 16 amino acids.

The chain has TRBV15 and TRBJ2-7; D uncertain. The CDR3 spans 12 residues. Trimming left V 2 bases short and J 3 bases short, with 5 bases between. Germline V CDR1 and CDR2: LNHNV, YYDKDF (reference sequence). CDR3 loop: CATSRRYYEQYF. The CDR3 coding sequence is TGTGCCACCAGCAGACGGTACTACGAGCAGTACTTC.

This clonotype was recorded many times. The J gene is TRBJ2-3, the V gene TRBV11-2, with D maybe TRBD1 (5 bases). V was clipped by 5 bases and J by 0 bases, with 12 bases between them. This CDR3 region has 15 residues. Germline loops: CDR1 SGHAT, CDR2 FQNNGV. This CDR3 reads CASSNFQGSTDTQYF. The DNA for the CDR3 is TGTGCCAGCAGCAATTTTCAGGGTAGCACAGATACGCAGTATTTT.

This clonotype was counted many times. The V and J genes are TRBV24-1 and TRBJ1-2; D gene uncertain. The CDR3 is made up of 18 amino acids. CDR1 is KGHDR and CDR2 is SFDVKD in the germline V gene. The V gene lost 2 bases and the J gene lost 4 bases, with 22 bases spanning the gap. The CDR3 DNA reads TGTGCCACCAGTGATTATACCTGGGCCGTAACTAGACTCTATGGCTACACCTTC. It is translated as CATSDYTWAVTRLYGYTF.

The chain joins TRBV7-6 to TRBJ2-7; 7 positions match TRBD1. Germline V CDR1 and CDR2: SGHVS, FNYEAQ. With 3 bases clipped from V and 0 bases from J, the junction kept 14 bases outside the gene matches. The CDR3 loop spans 18 amino acids. The CDR3 nucleotides read TGTGCCAGCAGCTTTGCGGGTGCCTCAGGGGGTCGCTCCTACGAGCAGTACTTC. This gives the protein CASSFAGASGGRSYEQYF.

The V gene is TRBV10-3, the J gene TRBJ1-6, with a weak D call TRBD1 (5 bases). Trimming stripped 9 bases from V and 5 bases from J, with 14 bases between. This CDR3 comprises 14 residues. Germline assignment: CDR1 ENHRY and CDR2 SYGVKD. In DNA, the CDR3 is TGTGCCATTAGGGGAGCGAATGATAATTCACCCCTCCACTTT. This sequence encodes CAIRGANDNSPLHF.

With respect to this clonotype: The CDR3 end shows no conserved phenylalanine or tryptophan, and so a read error is likely. The chain couples TRBV11-2 to TRBJ1-2; 8 bases agree with TRBD1. Germline V gene lookup returns CDR1 SGHAT and CDR2 FQNNGV. CDR3 size: 15 residues. CDR3 loop: CAGSTRQGSNYGYTL. Here the CDR3 DNA reads TGTGCCGGCAGCACCCGACAGGGGAGTAACTATGGCTACACCCTC.

The chain links TRBV2 to TRBJ2-3; D remains unclear. Between the trimmed V and J ends, which lost 7 bases and 7 bases, there was a span of 15 bases. The germline CDR1 and CDR2 sequences are SNHLY and FYNNEI. The CDR3 has 13 amino acids. CDR3 protein: CASTYTVSNTQYF. DNA of the CDR3: TGTGCCAGCACCTACACGGTTTCTAATACGCAGTATTTT.

The chain couples TRBV20-1 to TRBJ1-2; D may be TRBD1 (5 bases). Trimming left V 3 bases short and J 4 bases short, with 12 bases between. Looked up from germline, CDR1 is DFQATT and CDR2 is SNEGSKA (reference sequence). The CDR3 extends over 13 amino acids. CDR3 protein: CSASGGESYGYTF. CDR3 nucleotide sequence: TGCAGTGCTAGTGGGGGTGAAAGCTATGGCTACACCTTC.

This clonotype was counted at least ten times. This chain links TRBV10-3 with TRBJ2-7; 9 nucleotides align to TRBD1. Germline CDR1 and CDR2: ENHRY and SYGVKD. The V gene end was trimmed by 6 bases and the J gene end by 3 bases; junction bases not matched to a gene: 9. CDR3 size: 15 residues. CDR3 amino acids: CAIRAIRDRDYEQYF. In DNA, the CDR3 is TGTGCCATCAGGGCCATCCGGGACAGGGACTACGAGCAGTACTTC.

This clonotype was observed many times. The CDR3 coding sequence is TGTGCCAGCAGCTTGGGACTAGACCAAGAGACCCAGTACTTC. This codes for CASSLGLDQETQYF. The V call is TRBV7-6, the J call TRBJ2-5, with TRBD2 matching 8 bases. Germline V lookup: CDR1 SGHVS, CDR2 FNYEAQ. The length of the CDR3 is 14 residues. The J segment lost 0 bases and the V segment lost 3 bases, leaving 0 bases of the junction unmatched.

This clonotype was seen many times. The chain combines TRBV6-1 with TRBJ1-2; unclear D gene. Trimming left V 6 bases short and J 2 bases short, with 10 bases between. This CDR3 comprises 13 residues. The germline gives CDR1 MNHNS, CDR2 SASEGT. CDR3 sequence: CASSELPNYGYTF. The CDR3 DNA sequence: TGTGCCAGCAGCGAGCTCCCAAACTATGGCTACACCTTC.

This chain links TRBV7-2 with TRBJ1-3, with D possibly TRBD1 on 5 matching bases. The germline V and J ends were trimmed by 8 bases and 4 bases, with 12 bases remaining between them. CDR1 SGHTA and CDR2 FQGNSA come from the germline V gene. The CDR3 has 13 residues. CDR3 loop: CASRGGAGNTIYF. CDR3 nucleotides: TGTGCCAGCCGTGGAGGGGCCGGAAACACCATATATTTT.

In its sample, this clonotype was seen once. With a much larger clone just one base away, this may be a read error. The J gene is TRBJ2-7, the V gene TRBV11-3; D gene ambiguous. Germline V gene lookup returns CDR1 SGHNT and CDR2 YENEEA. Trimming cost V 4 bases and J 1 base, with 14 bases left between them. The CDR3 covers 15 residues. CDR3 loop: CASSSLGPSSYEQYF. CDR3 bases: TGTGCCAGCAGCTCTCTCGGGCCGTCTTCCTACGAGCAGTACTTC.

This clonotype has a count of ten or more. J is TRBJ2-7 and V is TRBV29-1, with 7 bases fitting TRBD1. The CDR3 is 12 amino acids. V was pared by 6 bases and J by 5 bases, with 7 bases of the junction left unmatched. Germline V gene data show CDR1 as SQVTM and CDR2 as ANQGSEA. CDR3 DNA: TGCAGCGTGAGGGGACAGATCGACGAGCAGTACTTC. Translating it yields CSVRGQIDEQYF.

This clonotype was observed at least ten times. This chain uses TRBV29-1 with TRBJ2-3; 9 nucleotides line up with TRBD2. Trimming removed 4 bases from V and 3 bases from J; junction bases left unmatched: 5. The CDR3 is made up of 14 amino acids. The V gene's germline CDR1 is SQVTM and CDR2 ANQGSEA. The CDR3, as DNA: TGCAGCGTTGGGCCTAGCGGGATTACAGATACGCAGTATTTT. It translates to CSVGPSGITDTQYF.

A word on this clonotype: This may come from a read error, since a much larger clone is one base off. The genes are TRBV19 and TRBJ1-3; D unresolved. This CDR3 has 15 amino acids. The germline V gene has CDR1 LNHDA and CDR2 SQIVND (reference sequence). The CDR3 nucleotides are TGTGCCAGTAGTATAGCTTCGATTGGAGGAAACACCATGTATTTT. Its protein is CASSIASIGGNTMYF.